The present T cell receptor (beta chain) was sequenced within a study of tumor-infiltrating lymphocytes in localized non-small cell lung cancer. The overall study: Several tumor histologies, both smoking statuses, and some post-neoadjuvant chemotherapy samples were included. Resected tumor was paired with non-adjacent uninvolved lung from the same patient.

Study conclusions and caveats: Different pieces of the same tissue went to different assays, confounding technical variation with intratumor heterogeneity. Higher tumor T cell infiltration than in uninvolved lung was supported by TCRbeta sequencing.

Of note for this clone: Its specificity is unknown.

The junction had 10 bases not matched to a gene; V was cut back by 1 base and J by 6 bases. CDR3 length equals 17 residues. From germline, CDR1 is MDHEN and CDR2 SYDVKM. The protocol was immunoSEQ multiplex PCR, while the TCRdb copy is restricted to in-frame clones and leaves out a portion. This table holds under 10,000 clones, 55% to 75% found once. The clonotype comes from a human donor with non-small cell lung cancer. Sequencing was carried out using lung tumor tissue. The rearrangement links TRBV28 to TRBJ2-3, with TRBD2 identical over 10 bases. CDR3 sequence: CASSLSSGLAKLDTQYF. In DNA form, the CDR3 reads TGTGCCAGCAGTTTATCCTCGGGACTAGCGAAACTTGATACGCAGTATTTT.